This TCR beta chain derives from a study of coeliac disease. The CDR3 is 14 residues long. The germline gives CDR1 MDHEN, CDR2 SYDVKM. With 3 bases removed from V and 3 bases from J, the gap between germline ends came to 9 bases. Overall study results and limits: Unbiased detection of gliadin-specific T cells was judged not feasible with this approach. Lower clonality than controls marked TRB and TRG repertoires from active celiac intraepithelial and lamina propria samples. TRB repertoires were largely private, with most amino acid sequences found in only one sample.

Each fraction contributed one roughly 500,000-cell aliquot for sequencing. The repertoire was sequenced with immunoSEQ multiplex PCR; TCRdb's copy has only in-frame clones and lacks some. The data show under 4,500 clones, roughly three fifths seen once. This clone is deemed medium-sized. Antigen: not known. This sequence originates from a human donor with active celiac disease. The V call is TRBV28, the J call TRBJ1-3, with D perhaps TRBD1 (5 bases). The specimen was intraepithelial lymphocytes from the gut. The DNA for the CDR3 is TGTGCCAGCAGTTTCATCCAGGGTGGAAACACCATATATTTT. This codes for CASSFIQGGNTIYF.